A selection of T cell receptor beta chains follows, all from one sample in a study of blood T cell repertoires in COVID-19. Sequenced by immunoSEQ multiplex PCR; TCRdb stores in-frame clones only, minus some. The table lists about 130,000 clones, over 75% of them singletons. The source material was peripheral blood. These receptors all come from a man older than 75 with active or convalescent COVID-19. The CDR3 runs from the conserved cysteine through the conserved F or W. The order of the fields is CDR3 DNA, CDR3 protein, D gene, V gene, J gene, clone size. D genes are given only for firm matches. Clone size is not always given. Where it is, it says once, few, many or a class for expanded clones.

cdr3_nt: TGTGCCAGCAGTCCCCTCCAGAGGTCCAATCAGCCCCAGCATTTT; cdr3_aa: CASSPLQRSNQPQHF; d_call: .; v_call: TRBV6-2/TRBV6-3; j_call: TRBJ1-5; clone_size: .
cdr3_nt: TGTGCCAGCAGCCAAGAAGCCAGGTCGGGGAGCAATCAGCCCCAGCATTTT; cdr3_aa: CASSQEARSGSNQPQHF; d_call: .; v_call: TRBV4-2; j_call: TRBJ1-5; clone_size: .
cdr3_nt: TGTGCCAGTAGGCCTCGGAGTTTTGACTCTGGAAACACCATATATTTT; cdr3_aa: CASRPRSFDSGNTIYF; d_call: .; v_call: TRBV19; j_call: TRBJ1-3; clone_size: .
cdr3_nt: TGCGCCAGCAGCCAAGGCGGACTAGCGGGGACAGATACGCAGTATTTT; cdr3_aa: CASSQGGLAGTDTQYF; d_call: TRBD2; v_call: TRBV4-1; j_call: TRBJ2-3; clone_size: .
cdr3_nt: TGTGCCAGCAGGGGCGGGGGGGTTAACTATGGCTACACCTTC; cdr3_aa: CASRGGGVNYGYTF; d_call: .; v_call: TRBV28; j_call: TRBJ1-2; clone_size: few
cdr3_nt: TGTGCCTGGAGAGCCGACAGGGCGGAAGGCTACACCTTC; cdr3_aa: CAWRADRAEGYTF; d_call: TRBD1; v_call: TRBV30; j_call: TRBJ1-2; clone_size: .
cdr3_nt: TGTGCCAGCTCACCATCGGGGGGGCGGGGCACTGAAGCTTTCTTT; cdr3_aa: CASSPSGGRGTEAFF; d_call: .; v_call: TRBV18; j_call: TRBJ1-1; clone_size: .
cdr3_nt: TGTGCCAGCAGGACCAGGGCTCGGGTGGAGCAGTACTTC; cdr3_aa: CASRTRARVEQYF; d_call: .; v_call: TRBV7-8; j_call: TRBJ2-7; clone_size: .
cdr3_nt: TGTGCCAGCAGCTTATTTCGCGTAGGGGGCCCAGCGAACACCGGGGAGCTGTTTTTT; cdr3_aa: CASSLFRVGGPANTGELFF; d_call: TRBD1; v_call: TRBV11-2; j_call: TRBJ2-2; clone_size: .
cdr3_nt: TGTGCCAGCAGCTCCTACAGGGGGGTTAATGAAAAACTGTTTTTT; cdr3_aa: CASSSYRGVNEKLFF; d_call: TRBD1; v_call: TRBV7-9; j_call: TRBJ1-4; clone_size: .
cdr3_nt: TGTGCCATCACCGGAGGAGTAGCGGGAGGGCCTAGGGAGCAGTACTTC; cdr3_aa: CAITGGVAGGPREQYF; d_call: TRBD2; v_call: TRBV10-3; j_call: TRBJ2-7; clone_size: .
cdr3_nt: TGCGCCAGCAGCTTGGTTGGGGCGCCCGGGGAGCTGTTTTTT; cdr3_aa: CASSLVGAPGELFF; d_call: .; v_call: TRBV5-1; j_call: TRBJ2-2; clone_size: .
cdr3_nt: TGTGCCACCAGTAAAGCGGGGGGCTCCTACAATGAGCAGTTCTTC; cdr3_aa: CATSKAGGSYNEQFF; d_call: TRBD2; v_call: TRBV24-1; j_call: TRBJ2-1; clone_size: once
cdr3_nt: TGTGCCAGCGTCAGGGGTGGGGAGACCCAGTACTTC; cdr3_aa: CASVRGGETQYF; d_call: .; v_call: TRBV6-5; j_call: TRBJ2-5; clone_size: .
cdr3_nt: TGTGCCAGTAGTATAGAAGGCGGGTATAGCAATCAGCCCCAGCATTTT; cdr3_aa: CASSIEGGYSNQPQHF; d_call: .; v_call: TRBV19; j_call: TRBJ1-5; clone_size: .
cdr3_nt: TGTGCCAGCAGCCAGGGGGGAGGGACGAGTGAAAAACTGTTTTTT; cdr3_aa: CASSQGGGTSEKLFF; d_call: .; v_call: TRBV3-1/TRBV3-2; j_call: TRBJ1-4; clone_size: .
cdr3_nt: TGTGCCAGCAGGACTAGCGGGGCTTACGAGCAGTACTTC; cdr3_aa: CASRTSGAYEQYF; d_call: TRBD2; v_call: TRBV12-3/TRBV12-4; j_call: TRBJ2-7; clone_size: .
cdr3_nt: TGTGCCACCAGCAGAGATGGACAGGCCCAGGGGTCACCCCTCCACTTT; cdr3_aa: CATSRDGQAQGSPLHF; d_call: TRBD1; v_call: TRBV15; j_call: TRBJ1-6; clone_size: .
cdr3_nt: TGTGCCAGCAGTTTACCCAACTCCTACGAGCAGTACTTC; cdr3_aa: CASSLPNSYEQYF; d_call: .; v_call: TRBV12-3/TRBV12-4; j_call: TRBJ2-7; clone_size: .
cdr3_nt: TGCAGCGTTGAAGGAGGGTCGACAGGCACTGAAGCTTTCTTT; cdr3_aa: CSVEGGSTGTEAFF; d_call: .; v_call: TRBV29-1; j_call: TRBJ1-1; clone_size: .
cdr3_nt: TGTGCCAGCAGTTTAGAGAACAGGGGAAGGCATTTT; cdr3_aa: CASSLENRGRHF; d_call: TRBD1; v_call: TRBV12-3/TRBV12-4; j_call: TRBJ1-5; clone_size: .
cdr3_nt: TGTGCCAGCAGAAATTGGGGGCGGGGGACCGGGGAGCTGTTTTTT; cdr3_aa: CASRNWGRGTGELFF; d_call: .; v_call: TRBV2; j_call: TRBJ2-2; clone_size: few
cdr3_nt: TGCAGTGCTAGTATGCAGTATGCAACTAATGAAAAACTGTTTTTT; cdr3_aa: CSASMQYATNEKLFF; d_call: .; v_call: TRBV20-1; j_call: TRBJ1-4; clone_size: .
cdr3_nt: TGTGCCAGCAGCTCTAACAGCGGCCTAAGCAATCAGCCCCAGCATTTT; cdr3_aa: CASSSNSGLSNQPQHF; d_call: .; v_call: TRBV7-2; j_call: TRBJ1-5; clone_size: once
cdr3_nt: TGTGCCAGCAGCCAGTCAGGGGGGTCCGCAGATACGCAGTATTTT; cdr3_aa: CASSQSGGSADTQYF; d_call: .; v_call: TRBV7-2; j_call: TRBJ2-3; clone_size: .
cdr3_nt: TGTGCCAGCAGCCAAACTTACATTAGCGGGGTTGAGGAGACCCAGTACTTC; cdr3_aa: CASSQTYISGVEETQYF; d_call: TRBD2; v_call: TRBV5-8; j_call: TRBJ2-5; clone_size: once
cdr3_nt: TGTGCCAGCAGCTCAGGGGGGCGGGGTGGCACAGATACGCAGTATTTT; cdr3_aa: CASSSGGRGGTDTQYF; d_call: .; v_call: TRBV9; j_call: TRBJ2-3; clone_size: .
cdr3_nt: TGTGCCACTCAGACTAGCGGGAGGCGTTATGAGCAGTTCTTC; cdr3_aa: CATQTSGRRYEQFF; d_call: TRBD2; v_call: TRBV15; j_call: TRBJ2-1; clone_size: .
cdr3_nt: TGTGCCAGCAGGGAACAGTGGGGACAGCTAAACTATGGCTACACCTTC; cdr3_aa: CASREQWGQLNYGYTF; d_call: TRBD1; v_call: TRBV6-1; j_call: TRBJ1-2; clone_size: .
cdr3_nt: TGTGCCAGCAGCCCCCACCCAGATAGCAATCAGCCCCAGCATTTT; cdr3_aa: CASSPHPDSNQPQHF; d_call: .; v_call: TRBV9; j_call: TRBJ1-5; clone_size: .
cdr3_nt: TGTGCCAGCAGCCAAGAATTGCGCGTCCAGAGGAACATTTATGATCAGCCCCAGCATTTT; cdr3_aa: CASSQELRVQRNIYDQPQHF; d_call: .; v_call: TRBV4-2; j_call: TRBJ1-5; clone_size: .
cdr3_nt: TGTGCCAGCAGCCTGGGGGCAGGGTCTGGAAACACCATATATTTT; cdr3_aa: CASSLGAGSGNTIYF; d_call: .; v_call: TRBV7-4; j_call: TRBJ1-3; clone_size: .
cdr3_nt: TGTGCCAGCAGCCCCCGGGAAGGAGAGAGGCAGCCCCAGCATTTT; cdr3_aa: CASSPREGERQPQHF; d_call: .; v_call: TRBV27; j_call: TRBJ1-5; clone_size: .
cdr3_nt: TGTGCCAGCAGTGAATCCGCAGGCCTCTATGGCTACACCTTC; cdr3_aa: CASSESAGLYGYTF; d_call: .; v_call: TRBV2; j_call: TRBJ1-2; clone_size: .
cdr3_nt: TGTGCCAGCAGCTTAGCTCTAGCAAGCACAGATACGCAGTATTTT; cdr3_aa: CASSLALASTDTQYF; d_call: .; v_call: TRBV7-2; j_call: TRBJ2-3; clone_size: .
cdr3_nt: TGTGCCAGCAGGGAGGGACAGGGGAGGAATCAGCCCCAGCATTTT; cdr3_aa: CASREGQGRNQPQHF; d_call: TRBD1; v_call: TRBV6-5; j_call: TRBJ1-5; clone_size: .
cdr3_nt: TGTGCCAGCAGTCTAATCGGGACTAGCGGGGGGGGAGGGCAGTATTTT; cdr3_aa: CASSLIGTSGGGGQYF; d_call: TRBD2; v_call: TRBV27; j_call: TRBJ2-3; clone_size: once
cdr3_nt: TGTGCCAGCAGCGTAGACGGGGGGGTGAACACTGAAGCTTTCTTT; cdr3_aa: CASSVDGGVNTEAFF; d_call: .; v_call: TRBV9; j_call: TRBJ1-1; clone_size: .
cdr3_nt: TGCGCCAGCAGCCCCTCCGCTACCCACGGGGGAAATGAAAAACTGTTTTTT; cdr3_aa: CASSPSATHGGNEKLFF; d_call: .; v_call: TRBV5-1; j_call: TRBJ1-4; clone_size: .
cdr3_nt: TGTGCCAGTAGTACCCTGTTAGCGGGAGGGAAGTGGGATGAGCAGTTCTTC; cdr3_aa: CASSTLLAGGKWDEQFF; d_call: TRBD2; v_call: TRBV19; j_call: TRBJ2-1; clone_size: .
cdr3_nt: TGTGCCAGCAGCCCACGAGGAGGTGGGGTTTACACCGGGGAGCTGTTTTTT; cdr3_aa: CASSPRGGGVYTGELFF; d_call: .; v_call: TRBV11-3; j_call: TRBJ2-2; clone_size: .
cdr3_nt: TGTGCCTGGAGTGTACAGGGAGTTCTTGAGCAGTACTTC; cdr3_aa: CAWSVQGVLEQYF; d_call: .; v_call: TRBV30; j_call: TRBJ2-7; clone_size: .
cdr3_nt: TGTGCCAGTCGGGATAATTCACCCCTCCACTTT; cdr3_aa: CASRDNSPLHF; d_call: .; v_call: TRBV19; j_call: TRBJ1-6; clone_size: .
cdr3_nt: TGTGCCACCAGTGTCGGGTTCTATGGCTACACCTTC; cdr3_aa: CATSVGFYGYTF; d_call: .; v_call: TRBV24-1; j_call: TRBJ1-2; clone_size: .
cdr3_nt: TGTGCCAGCAGCCCTAGATCCCAATCGGGGAATGAGCAGTTCTTC; cdr3_aa: CASSPRSQSGNEQFF; d_call: .; v_call: TRBV11-3; j_call: TRBJ2-1; clone_size: .
cdr3_nt: TGTGCCAGCATAAGGGGAACTATGAACACTGAAGCTTTCTTT; cdr3_aa: CASIRGTMNTEAFF; d_call: .; v_call: TRBV2; j_call: TRBJ1-1; clone_size: once